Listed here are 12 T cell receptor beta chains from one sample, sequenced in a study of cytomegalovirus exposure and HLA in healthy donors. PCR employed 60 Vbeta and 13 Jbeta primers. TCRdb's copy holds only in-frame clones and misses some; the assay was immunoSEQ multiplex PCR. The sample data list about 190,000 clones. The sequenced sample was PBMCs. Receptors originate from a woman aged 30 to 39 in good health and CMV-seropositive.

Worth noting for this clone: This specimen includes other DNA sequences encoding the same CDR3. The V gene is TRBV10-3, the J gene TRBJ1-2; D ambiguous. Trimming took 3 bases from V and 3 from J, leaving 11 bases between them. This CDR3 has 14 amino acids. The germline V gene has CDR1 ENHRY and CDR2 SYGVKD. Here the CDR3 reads CAISDSIGDYGYTF. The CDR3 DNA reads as TGTGCCATCAGTGATTCGATAGGAGACTATGGCTACACCTTC.

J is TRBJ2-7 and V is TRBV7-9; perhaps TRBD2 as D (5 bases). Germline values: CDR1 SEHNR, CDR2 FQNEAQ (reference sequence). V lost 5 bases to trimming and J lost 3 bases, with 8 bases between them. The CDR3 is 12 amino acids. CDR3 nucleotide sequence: TGTGCCAGCAGCCGGGGAAACTACGAGCAGTACTTC. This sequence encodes CASSRGNYEQYF.

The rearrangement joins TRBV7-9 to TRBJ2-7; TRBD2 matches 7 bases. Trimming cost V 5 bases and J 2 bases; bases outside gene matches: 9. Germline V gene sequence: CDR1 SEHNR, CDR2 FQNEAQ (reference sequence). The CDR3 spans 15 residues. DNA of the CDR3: TGTGCCAGCAGCCCGCTGGGACGGGAGGCCTACGAGCAGTACTTC. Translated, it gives CASSPLGREAYEQYF.

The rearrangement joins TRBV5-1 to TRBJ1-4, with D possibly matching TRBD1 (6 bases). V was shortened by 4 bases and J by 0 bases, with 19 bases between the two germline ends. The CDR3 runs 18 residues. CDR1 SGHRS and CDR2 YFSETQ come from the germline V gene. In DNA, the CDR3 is TGCGCCAGCAGCACGTCCGGGACACTTAGTTCAACTAATGAAAAACTGTTTTTT. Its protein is CASSTSGTLSSTNEKLFF.

As DNA, the CDR3 is TGCGCCAGCAGCTTGGAGGGAGTTACCATGAACACTGAAGCTTTCTTT. Its protein is CASSLEGVTMNTEAFF. The chain has TRBV5-1 and TRBJ1-1; D gene uncertain. The CDR3 consists of 16 residues. V lost 0 bases and J 0 bases, leaving 12 bases between the germline ends. CDR1 and CDR2 (germline): SGHRS, YFSETQ.

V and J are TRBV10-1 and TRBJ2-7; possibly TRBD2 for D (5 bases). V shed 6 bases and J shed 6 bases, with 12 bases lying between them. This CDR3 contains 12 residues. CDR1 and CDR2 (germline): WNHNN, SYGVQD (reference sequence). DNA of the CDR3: TGCGCCAGCAGCCCGCCGGGAAGCGAGCAGTACTTC. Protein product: CASSPPGSEQYF.

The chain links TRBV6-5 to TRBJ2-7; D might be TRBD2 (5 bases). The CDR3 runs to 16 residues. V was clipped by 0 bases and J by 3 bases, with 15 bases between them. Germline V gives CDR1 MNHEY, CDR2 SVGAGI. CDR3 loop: CASSYSSSRHNYEQYF. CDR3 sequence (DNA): TGTGCCAGCAGTTACTCTTCTAGCAGGCATAACTACGAGCAGTACTTC.

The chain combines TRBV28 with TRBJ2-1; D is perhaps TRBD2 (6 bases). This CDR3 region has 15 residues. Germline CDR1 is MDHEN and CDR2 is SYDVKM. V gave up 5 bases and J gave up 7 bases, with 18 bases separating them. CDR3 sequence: CASSILSAGPNEQFF. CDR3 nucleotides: TGTGCCAGCAGTATACTCTCTGCGGGACCTAATGAGCAGTTCTTC.

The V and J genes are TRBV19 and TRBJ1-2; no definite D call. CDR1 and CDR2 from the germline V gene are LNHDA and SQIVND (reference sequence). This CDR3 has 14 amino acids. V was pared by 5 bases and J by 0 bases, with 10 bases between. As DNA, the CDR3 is TGTGCCAGTAGTGTCGGACTTTCTAACTATGGCTACACCTTC. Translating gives CASSVGLSNYGYTF.

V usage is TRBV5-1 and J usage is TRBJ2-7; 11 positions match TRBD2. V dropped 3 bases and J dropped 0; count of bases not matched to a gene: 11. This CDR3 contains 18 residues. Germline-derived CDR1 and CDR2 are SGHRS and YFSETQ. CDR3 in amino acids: CASSSSGTSGVLSYEQYF. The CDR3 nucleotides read TGCGCCAGCAGCTCGTCCGGGACTAGCGGAGTCCTCTCCTACGAGCAGTACTTC.

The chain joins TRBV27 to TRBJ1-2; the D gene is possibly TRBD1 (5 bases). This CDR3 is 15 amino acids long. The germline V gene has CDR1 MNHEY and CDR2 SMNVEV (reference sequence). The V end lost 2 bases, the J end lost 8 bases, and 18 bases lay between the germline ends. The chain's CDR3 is CASSLQTGVTEGYTF. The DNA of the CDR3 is TGTGCCAGCAGTTTACAAACGGGAGTGACAGAGGGCTACACCTTC.

Here the CDR3 DNA reads TGCGCCAGCAGTGAAACTAGCGGGAGGACCGGGGAGCTGTTTTTT. It yields the protein CASSETSGRTGELFF. The V and J genes are TRBV10-2 and TRBJ2-2; the match to TRBD2 covers 12 bases. This CDR3 is built from 15 residues. The J segment lost 5 bases and the V segment lost 3 bases, leaving 1 base of the junction unmatched. Germline values: CDR1 WSHSY, CDR2 SAAADI.